The clone carrying this T cell receptor (beta chain) appeared once. Its target is unknown. The data derive from a study of Ad26.COV2.S vaccination and SARS-CoV-2 variants. As for the study in general: In the COV1001 trial, the donor was in the Ad26.COV2.S arm. Study-level results: Substantial response breadth was reportedly seen for spike-specific CD8+ and CD4+ T cells after vaccination. The TCR breadth and depth analyses may have produced an underestimate of total T cell responses.

The data were produced by immunoSEQ multiplex PCR, yet TCRdb's version contains in-frame clones alone and is incomplete. The data hold about 350,000 clones, with 85% to 90% observed a single time. V lost 6 bases to trimming and J lost 0 bases; unmatched junction nucleotides: 8. This CDR3 has 15 residues. CDR1 and CDR2 (germline): MNHEY, SVGAGI. Specified treatment: roughly 18 received Ad26.COV2.S at low or high dose, single or two shots; 5 received placebo; per-sample allocation not given. The samples date from day 63 after the first vaccine or placebo injection. The sequencing here drew on peripheral blood, taken in a trial of Ad26.COV2.S vaccine versus placebo. The TCR sequence derives from a person between 18 and 65 years old who received the Ad26.COV2.S COVID-19 vaccine or a placebo. The chain couples TRBV6-5 to TRBJ2-7, with TRBD2 matching over 7 bases. CDR3 amino acids: CASRVPGLSSYEQYF. The CDR3 DNA reads as TGTGCCAGCAGGGTTCCGGGACTAAGCTCCTACGAGCAGTACTTC.